This T cell receptor (beta chain) was documented in a study of human T cells and chemical hapten exposure. The CDR3 has 15 residues. Trimming took 0 bases from V and 2 from J, leaving 13 bases between them. In germline, CDR1 is SQVTM, CDR2 ANQGSEA. This clonotype was recorded many times. Sample time point: healthy volunteer bleed at 2 weeks. It was unfractionated whole blood from which total RNA was extracted. One entry per CDR3 protein, called by TCRdb with MiXCR from the RACE reads. Found here are approximately 90,000 distinct CDR3 sequences, about 10% of them singletons; the top ten hold 2.9%. Sequenced sample: whole blood. This TCR derives from a female donor in good health. Some clones in this sample may be carry-over from other donors' samples. The chain employs TRBV29-1 and TRBJ2-5, with a tentative D call TRBD2 (6 bases). This chain's CDR3 is CSVEDPSSVQETQYF. The DNA of the CDR3 is TGCAGCGTTGAAGATCCGTCTAGCGTTCAAGAGACCCAGTACTTC.